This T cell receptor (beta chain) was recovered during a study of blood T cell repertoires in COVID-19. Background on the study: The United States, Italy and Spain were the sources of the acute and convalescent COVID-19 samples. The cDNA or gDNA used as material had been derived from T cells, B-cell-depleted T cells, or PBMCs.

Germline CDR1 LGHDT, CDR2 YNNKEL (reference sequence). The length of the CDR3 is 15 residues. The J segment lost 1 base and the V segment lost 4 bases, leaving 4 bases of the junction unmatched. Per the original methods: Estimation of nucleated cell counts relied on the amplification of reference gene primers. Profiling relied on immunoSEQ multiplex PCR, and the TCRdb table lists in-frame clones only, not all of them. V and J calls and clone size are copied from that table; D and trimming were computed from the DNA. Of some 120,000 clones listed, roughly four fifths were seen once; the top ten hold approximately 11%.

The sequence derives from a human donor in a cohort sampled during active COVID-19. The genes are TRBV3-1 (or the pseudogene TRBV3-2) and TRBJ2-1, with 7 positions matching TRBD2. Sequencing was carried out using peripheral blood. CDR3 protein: CASSLSGGSYNEQFF. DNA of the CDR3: TGTGCCAGCAGCCTCTCGGGGGGTTCCTACAATGAGCAGTTCTTC.